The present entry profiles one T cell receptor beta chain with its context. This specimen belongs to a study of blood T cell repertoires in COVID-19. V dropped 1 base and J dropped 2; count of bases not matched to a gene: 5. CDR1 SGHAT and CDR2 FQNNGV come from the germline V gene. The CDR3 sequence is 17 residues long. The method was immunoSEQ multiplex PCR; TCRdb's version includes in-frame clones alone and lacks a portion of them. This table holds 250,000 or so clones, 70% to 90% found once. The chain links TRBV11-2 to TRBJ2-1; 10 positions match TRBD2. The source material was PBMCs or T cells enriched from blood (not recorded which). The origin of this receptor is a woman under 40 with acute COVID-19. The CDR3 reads CASSLVASGSPYNEQFF. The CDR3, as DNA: TGTGCCAGCAGCTTAGTCGCTAGCGGGAGCCCCTACAATGAGCAGTTCTTC.